A single sample is the source of the 8 T cell receptor beta chains below, sequenced in a study of technical replicates of blood from a handful of donors. TCRdb keeps only in-frame clones here, not all; method: immunoSEQ multiplex PCR. The profile shows approximately 66,000 clones, approximately 88% of them singletons. Sequencing was carried out using PBMCs. The receptors were sampled from a human donor in good health. Some clones in this sample may be carry-over from other donors' samples.

The chain carries TRBV7-2 and TRBJ2-5, with 10 positions matching TRBD2. The germline CDR1 and CDR2 sequences are SGHTA and FQGNSA. CDR3 size: 17 residues. Trimming took 1 base from V and 1 from J; bases not matched to a gene: 6. The CDR3 sequence: CASSLGTSGISQETQYF. CDR3 DNA: TGTGCCAGCAGCTTAGGCACTAGCGGGATATCCCAAGAGACCCAGTACTTC.

CDR3 in amino acids: CASSPSGGPPYEQYF. The CDR3 bases are TGCGCCAGCAGCCCTAGCGGGGGGCCCCCCTACGAGCAGTACTTC. J is TRBJ2-7 and V is TRBV5-1; 11 bases are a match to TRBD2. Germline V CDR1 and CDR2: SGHRS, YFSETQ. The CDR3 is made up of 15 amino acids. With V trimmed by 4 bases and J by 2 bases, 5 bases remained unmatched.

CDR3 in DNA: TGCGCCAGCAGCCGGGACAGGGGGCTTGGAGATACGCAGTATTTT. This sequence encodes CASSRDRGLGDTQYF. The chain couples TRBV4-1 to TRBJ2-3, with 12 bases matching TRBD1. The CDR3 is 15 residues long. Germline V gene lookup returns CDR1 MGHRA and CDR2 YSYEKL. Trimming at V came to 4 bases and at J to 5 bases, leaving 4 bases not matched to a gene.

The chain recombines TRBV4-1 with TRBJ2-5; 8 bases are shared with TRBD1. The germline gives CDR1 MGHRA, CDR2 YSYEKL. This CDR3 is built from 16 residues. The ends lost 1 base at V and 4 bases at J; junction bases unmatched: 8. Written as DNA, the CDR3 is TGCGCCAGCAGCCAAGCCTATACAGGGGGTAGAGAGACCCAGTACTTC. Its protein is CASSQAYTGGRETQYF.

This clone occurred once. The chain carries TRBV7-3 and TRBJ2-2, with 14 positions matching TRBD2. The V gene end was trimmed by 5 bases and the J gene end by 4 bases; junction bases not matched to a gene: 9. The CDR3 consists of 18 residues. CDR1 is SGHTA, CDR2 FQGTGA, per germline. The DNA of the CDR3 is TGTGCCAGCAGCCCGCGACTAGCGGGGGGGCCAGGCACCGGGGAGCTGTTTTTT. Its protein is CASSPRLAGGPGTGELFF.

The chain is built from TRBV7-9 and TRBJ2-3, with TRBD1 matching over 8 bases. Germline values: CDR1 SEHNR, CDR2 FQNEAQ (reference sequence). J gave up 2 bases and V 5 bases, and 3 bases lay outside the gene matches. The CDR3 spans 14 residues. CDR3: CASSRTGFTDTQYF. CDR3 nucleotides: TGTGCCAGCAGCCGGACAGGGTTCACAGATACGCAGTATTTT. The complete variable domain, with remaining parts taken from reference TRBV7-9 and TRBJ2-3, reads DTGVSQNPRHKITKRGQNVTFRCDPISEHNRLYWYRQTLGQGPEFLTYFQNEAQLEKSRLLSDRFSAERPKGSFSTLEIQRTEQGDSAMYLCASSRTGFTDTQYFGPGTRLTVL.

CDR3 loop: CASEPGLEWETQYF. The CDR3 DNA sequence: TGTGCCAGTGAACCGGGACTAGAATGGGAGACCCAGTACTTC. The V call is TRBV6-1, the J call TRBJ2-5, with 8 bases lining up with TRBD2. V trimming: 9 bases; J trimming: 5 bases; junction bases outside the gene matches: 11. CDR1 is MNHNS and CDR2 is SASEGT in the germline V gene. The CDR3 has 14 residues.

The genes are TRBV9 and TRBJ2-2; unclear D gene. Germline lookup yields CDR1 SGDLS and CDR2 YYNGEE. The ends were cut back, 0 bases at V and 0 bases at J, with 6 bases in the middle. The CDR3 is made up of 15 amino acids. The CDR3 here is CASSVELANTGELFF. The CDR3 coding sequence is TGTGCCAGCAGCGTAGAGCTAGCGAACACCGGGGAGCTGTTTTTT.